The 29 T cell receptor beta chains below all came from one sample that was sequenced in a study of blood T cell repertoires in COVID-19. Method: immunoSEQ multiplex PCR; TCRdb's copy keeps in-frame clones and lacks some. The table has roughly 300,000 clones, 87% seen once. The sample taken for sequencing was peripheral blood. The receptors shown here come from a woman aged 45-65 years who had recovered from COVID-19.

The chain links TRBV6-5 to TRBJ1-4; tentatively, D is TRBD1 (6 bases). Germline lookup yields CDR1 MNHEY and CDR2 SVGAGI. V was pared by 2 bases and J by 8 bases, with 15 bases between. The CDR3 has 15 amino acids. The CDR3 region is CASSYRDTRGEKLFF. Written as DNA, the CDR3 is TGTGCCAGCAGTTACCGGGACACCCGAGGGGAAAAACTGTTTTTT.

The chain links TRBV6-1 to TRBJ2-3; D gene ambiguous. Trimming took off 0 bases at V and 5 bases at J, with 15 bases between the two ends. Germline V gene lookup returns CDR1 MNHNS and CDR2 SASEGT. The CDR3 totals 16 residues. This chain's CDR3 is CASSEAPLNTGDTQYF. Here the CDR3 DNA reads TGTGCCAGCAGTGAAGCGCCGTTAAACACGGGAGATACGCAGTATTTT.

The genes are TRBV19 and TRBJ1-5; D not certain. The germline CDR1 and CDR2 sequences are LNHDA and SQIVND (reference sequence). V was clipped by 6 bases and J by 5 bases, with 17 bases between them. The CDR3 is 15 residues long. This CDR3 is CASRTRPEGYQPQHF. The CDR3 DNA sequence: TGTGCCAGTAGGACTCGACCGGAAGGTTATCAGCCCCAGCATTTT.

V is TRBV3-1 (or the pseudogene TRBV3-2) and J is TRBJ2-7; 13 positions match TRBD2. The length of the CDR3 is 15 residues. The J segment lost 4 bases and the V segment lost 1 base, leaving 1 base of the junction unmatched. Germline-derived CDR1 and CDR2 are LGHDT and YNNKEL (reference sequence). CDR3 nucleotides: TGTGCCAGCAGCCAAGCACTAGCGGGAGGGTACGAGCAGTACTTC. It specifies CASSQALAGGYEQYF.

CDR3 region: CASSTSVPGGGYEQYF. CDR3 DNA sequence: TGTGCCAGCAGCACAAGTGTCCCAGGGGGCGGGTACGAGCAGTACTTC. This chain uses TRBV7-9 with TRBJ2-7, with 8 positions matching TRBD1. This CDR3 spans 16 amino acids. The germline V gene has CDR1 SEHNR and CDR2 FQNEAQ (reference sequence). Trimming cost V 5 bases and J 4 bases; bases outside gene matches: 13.

This clone was seen more than once but under ten times. The V gene is TRBV29-1, the J gene TRBJ1-1; 9 positions match TRBD1. The junction had 11 bases not matched to a gene; V was cut back by 6 bases and J by 3 bases. The CDR3 loop spans 15 amino acids. CDR1 SQVTM and CDR2 ANQGSEA come from the germline V gene. CDR3 DNA: TGCAGCGTGGGGGACAGGGATCGGGTGTACACTGAAGCTTTCTTT. This codes for CSVGDRDRVYTEAFF. Full variable domain (missing parts from reference TRBV29-1 and TRBJ1-1): SAVISQKPSRDICQRGTSLTIQCQVDSQVTMMFWYRQQPGQSLTLIATANQGSEATYESGFVIDKFPISRPNLTFSTLTVSNMSPEDSSIYLCSVGDRDRVYTEAFFGQGTRLTVV.

The rearrangement uses TRBV5-1 and TRBJ1-3; D ambiguous. The ends were cut back, 1 base at V and 2 bases at J, with 4 bases in the middle. The germline CDR1 and CDR2 sequences are SGHRS and YFSETQ. This CDR3 has 13 residues. The DNA of the CDR3 is TGCGCCAGCAGCTTGCCGGCTGGAAACACCATATATTTT. Its protein product is CASSLPAGNTIYF.

V usage is TRBV14 and J usage is TRBJ2-7; D is unclear. The CDR3 spans 13 residues. Per germline, CDR1 SGHDN and CDR2 FVKESK. V lost 3 bases to trimming and J lost 6 bases, with 12 bases between them. The CDR3 loop reads CASSQTGLREQYF. CDR3 in DNA: TGTGCCAGCAGCCAGACGGGTCTCCGCGAGCAGTACTTC.

This sequence joins TRBV28 and TRBJ2-7; D is ambiguous. Germline values: CDR1 MDHEN, CDR2 SYDVKM. The V gene lost 5 bases and the J gene lost 5 bases, with 7 bases spanning the gap. CDR3 size: 11 residues. The CDR3 region is CASSTLHEQYF. The CDR3 nucleotides read TGTGCCAGCAGTACTTTGCACGAGCAGTACTTC.

J is TRBJ2-5 and V is TRBV28; 9 nucleotides match TRBD2. The CDR3 consists of 13 residues. CDR1 is MDHEN, CDR2 SYDVKM, per germline. V lost 6 bases to trimming and J lost 4 bases; unmatched junction nucleotides: 3. The CDR3 nucleotides are TGTGCCAGCAGCCAAGCGGGAGGAGAGACCCAGTACTTC. This translates into CASSQAGGETQYF.

V is TRBV20-1 and J is TRBJ2-1; 10 bases line up with TRBD2. The germline CDR1 and CDR2 sequences are DFQATT and SNEGSKA (reference sequence). The CDR3 sequence is 16 residues long. The trim removed 3 bases at V and 2 bases at J, leaving 7 bases unmatched. The DNA of the CDR3 is TGCAGTGCTAGTTCTAGCGGGAGCTTCACCTACAATGAGCAGTTCTTC. Amino acid sequence: CSASSSGSFTYNEQFF.

The J gene is TRBJ1-6, the V gene TRBV5-6, with 10 positions matching TRBD1. CDR1 SGHDT and CDR2 YYEEEE come from the germline V gene. The V and J ends lost 5 bases and 7 bases, in that order; junction bases with no gene match: 6. This CDR3 has 15 amino acids. CDR3 sequence: CASRPPGQGNSPLHF. The CDR3 DNA reads as TGTGCCAGCAGGCCCCCGGGACAGGGGAATTCACCCCTCCACTTT. Full variable domain (rest looked up from reference TRBV5-6 and TRBJ1-6): DAGVTQSPTHLIKTRGQQVTLRCSPKSGHDTVSWYQQALGQGPQFIFQYYEEEERQRGNFPDRFSGHQFPNYSSELNVNALLLGDSALYLCASRPPGQGNSPLHFGNGTRLTVT.

V gene TRBV6-2 or TRBV6-3 combines with J gene TRBJ1-2; 8 bases are shared with TRBD1. The trim removed 2 bases at V and 7 bases at J, leaving 3 bases unmatched. Germline CDR1 reads MNHEY; CDR2 reads SVGEGT. The length of the CDR3 is 13 residues. The CDR3 sequence is CASSYLQGAGYTF. DNA for the CDR3: TGTGCCAGCAGTTACCTTCAGGGGGCTGGCTACACCTTC.

Here the CDR3 reads CASSLTLAGGRSTDTQYF. CDR3 nucleotides: TGTGCCAGCAGCTTAACACTAGCGGGGGGGCGGAGCACAGATACGCAGTATTTT. The chain employs TRBV7-2 and TRBJ2-3, with 13 bases lining up with TRBD2. Trimming took 2 bases from V and 0 from J; bases not matched to a gene: 5. Germline values: CDR1 SGHTA, CDR2 FQGNSA. The CDR3 covers 18 residues.

The CDR3 here is CASSLESLGGTYEQYF. The CDR3 nucleotides are TGCGCCAGCAGCTTGGAGTCTCTAGGGGGCACCTACGAGCAGTACTTC. The chain has TRBV5-1 and TRBJ2-7, with 7 nucleotides matching TRBD1. Germline trimming cut 0 bases from V and 2 bases from J; bases unmatched to any gene: 8. Germline CDR1 SGHRS, CDR2 YFSETQ. The CDR3 runs to 16 residues.

This rearrangement joins TRBV6-2 or TRBV6-3 to TRBJ1-5, with D unresolved. CDR1 and CDR2 from the germline V gene are MNHEY and SVGEGT. The CDR3 has 12 amino acids. V dropped 3 bases and J dropped 9 bases, with 9 bases sitting between them. CDR3 sequence reads: CASSYSPGPQHF. For the CDR3, the DNA is TGTGCCAGCAGTTATTCCCCCGGGCCCCAGCATTTT.

The rearrangement uses TRBV11-1 and TRBJ2-5; 8 bases agree with TRBD1. In germline, CDR1 is SGHAT, CDR2 FQDESV (reference sequence). With 5 bases clipped from V and 5 bases from J, the junction kept 10 bases outside the gene matches. This CDR3 comprises 15 residues. The CDR3 protein is CASSTKTGVIETQYF. CDR3 bases: TGTGCCAGCAGCACAAAGACAGGGGTAATCGAGACCCAGTACTTC.

This clone was seen only once. V gene TRBV5-4 combines with J gene TRBJ2-2; TRBD1 might be the D (6 bases). Germline V gene sequence: CDR1 SGHNT, CDR2 YYREEE (reference sequence). Trimming left V 1 base short and J 4 bases short, with 11 bases between. The CDR3 covers 15 residues. The CDR3 is CASSLQGRFTGELFF. In DNA, the CDR3 is TGTGCCAGCAGCTTGCAGGGGCGCTTCACCGGGGAGCTGTTTTTT.

Regarding this clone: The same CDR3 is also encoded by other DNA sequences in this sample. The chain recombines TRBV9 with TRBJ2-2; a possible D gene is TRBD2 (6 bases). The CDR3 runs 14 residues. Deletions cut 0 bases from V and 5 bases from J, with 8 bases between. Germline V gene lookup returns CDR1 SGDLS and CDR2 YYNGEE. CDR3 nucleotide sequence: TGTGCCAGCAGCGTAGGAGGAGGGACCGGGGAGCTGTTTTTT. It codes for CASSVGGGTGELFF.

The gene calls are TRBV19 and TRBJ1-4; perhaps TRBD1 as D (6 bases). The V end was cut by 5 bases, the J end by 8 bases, with 12 bases between. This CDR3 comprises 13 residues. Germline V CDR1 and CDR2: LNHDA, SQIVND (reference sequence). The CDR3 DNA reads TGTGCCAGTAGTGTGGCAGGGGCGGAAAAACTGTTTTTT. This gives the protein CASSVAGAEKLFF.

The rearrangement joins TRBV30 to TRBJ1-1; weak D call: TRBD1 (5 bases). The germline CDR1 and CDR2 sequences are GTSNPN and SVGIG (reference sequence). The CDR3 has 13 amino acids. The V gene lost 2 bases and the J gene lost 7 bases, with 14 bases spanning the gap. CDR3 in DNA: TGTGCCTGGAGTCGAGATCCCGACAGTGAAGCTTTCTTT. It translates to CAWSRDPDSEAFF.

This chain links TRBV5-4 with TRBJ1-1; TRBD1 matches at 7 bases. Germline V gene lookup returns CDR1 SGHNT and CDR2 YYREEE (reference sequence). This CDR3 contains 14 residues. The V and J ends lost 4 bases and 0 bases, in that order; junction bases with no gene match: 3. CDR3 residues: CASSPGTVNTEAFF. CDR3 nucleotides: TGTGCCAGCAGCCCCGGGACAGTGAACACTGAAGCTTTCTTT. Full variable domain (outside the CDR3, taken from reference TRBV5-4 and TRBJ1-1): ETGVTQSPTHLIKTRGQQVTLRCSSQSGHNTVSWYQQALGQGPQFIFQYYREEENGRGNFPPRFSGLQFPNYSSELNVNALELDDSALYLCASSPGTVNTEAFFGQGTRLTVV.

The chain couples TRBV15 to TRBJ2-7, with 9 bases matching TRBD1. CDR1 LNHNV and CDR2 YYDKDF come from the germline V gene (reference sequence). V was clipped by 1 base and J by 1 base; unmatched bases: 2. CDR3 length: 15 residues. The CDR3 protein is CATSRAGTGSYEQYF. The CDR3 coding sequence is TGTGCCACCAGCAGAGCCGGGACAGGGTCCTACGAGCAGTACTTC.

This sequence joins TRBV4-2 and TRBJ2-1, with 9 positions matching TRBD1. Germline values: CDR1 LGHNA, CDR2 YNFKEQ. Trimming removed 3 bases from V and 4 bases from J; junction bases left unmatched: 10. CDR3 length: 17 residues. This chain's CDR3 is CASSQATGTGSYNEQFF. DNA of the CDR3: TGTGCCAGCAGCCAGGCTACCGGGACAGGGAGTTACAATGAGCAGTTCTTC.

The rearrangement joins TRBV29-1 to TRBJ1-2, with no clear D. Germline-derived CDR1 and CDR2 are SQVTM and ANQGSEA. This CDR3 is 12 amino acids long. With 4 bases removed from V and 5 bases from J, the gap between germline ends came to 11 bases. CDR3 in amino acids: CSVAPDSYGYTF. In DNA, the CDR3 is TGCAGCGTTGCCCCAGACTCGTATGGCTACACCTTC.

This chain links TRBV2 with TRBJ2-7; D gene unclear. CDR1 SNHLY and CDR2 FYNNEI come from the germline V gene. The CDR3 runs to 13 residues. V lost 3 bases and J lost 2, with 8 bases in between. The CDR3 spells CASSDVVTYEQYF. CDR3 nucleotides: TGTGCCAGCAGTGACGTAGTGACCTACGAGCAGTACTTC.

The chain combines TRBV7-6 with TRBJ1-4; D remains unclear. Germline values: CDR1 SGHVS, CDR2 FNYEAQ. CDR3 length equals 16 residues. V was clipped by 3 bases and J by 6 bases, with 17 bases between them. The CDR3 loop reads CASSLAPGPGDEKLFF. CDR3 nucleotides: TGTGCCAGCAGCTTGGCCCCCGGACCCGGGGATGAAAAACTGTTTTTT.

CDR3 loop: CASSFERQAFF. CDR3 DNA: TGTGCCAGCAGCTTCGAGCGGCAAGCTTTCTTT. The chain uses TRBV5-6 and TRBJ1-1; no clear D gene. V lost 2 bases and J 9 bases, leaving 8 bases between the germline ends. Germline V gene data show CDR1 as SGHDT and CDR2 as YYEEEE. This CDR3 has 11 amino acids.

The chain links TRBV10-1 to TRBJ2-3; D perhaps matches TRBD1 (6 bases). The CDR3 totals 16 residues. Germline V lookup: CDR1 WNHNN, CDR2 SYGVQD (reference sequence). V was clipped by 2 bases and J by 2 bases, with 14 bases between them. DNA for the CDR3: TGCGCCAGCAGTGAGCAGACAGGATTTTCCACAGATACGCAGTATTTT. Residues: CASSEQTGFSTDTQYF.